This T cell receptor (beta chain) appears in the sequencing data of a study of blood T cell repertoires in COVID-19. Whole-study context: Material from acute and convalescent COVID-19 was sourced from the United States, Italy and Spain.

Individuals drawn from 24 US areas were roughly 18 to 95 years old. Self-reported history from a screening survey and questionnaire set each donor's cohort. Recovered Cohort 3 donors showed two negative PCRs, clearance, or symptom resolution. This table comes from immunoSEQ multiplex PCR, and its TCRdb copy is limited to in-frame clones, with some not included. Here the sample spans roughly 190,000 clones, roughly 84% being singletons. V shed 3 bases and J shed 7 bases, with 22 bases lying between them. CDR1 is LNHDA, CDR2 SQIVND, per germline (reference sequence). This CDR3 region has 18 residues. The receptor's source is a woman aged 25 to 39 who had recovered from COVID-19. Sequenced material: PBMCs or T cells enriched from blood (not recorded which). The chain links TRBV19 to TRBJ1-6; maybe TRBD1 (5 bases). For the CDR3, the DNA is TGTGCCAGTAGTATGGGGAGCCCCCGGTCGGGGGTAAATTCACCCCTCCACTTT. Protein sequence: CASSMGSPRSGVNSPLHF.